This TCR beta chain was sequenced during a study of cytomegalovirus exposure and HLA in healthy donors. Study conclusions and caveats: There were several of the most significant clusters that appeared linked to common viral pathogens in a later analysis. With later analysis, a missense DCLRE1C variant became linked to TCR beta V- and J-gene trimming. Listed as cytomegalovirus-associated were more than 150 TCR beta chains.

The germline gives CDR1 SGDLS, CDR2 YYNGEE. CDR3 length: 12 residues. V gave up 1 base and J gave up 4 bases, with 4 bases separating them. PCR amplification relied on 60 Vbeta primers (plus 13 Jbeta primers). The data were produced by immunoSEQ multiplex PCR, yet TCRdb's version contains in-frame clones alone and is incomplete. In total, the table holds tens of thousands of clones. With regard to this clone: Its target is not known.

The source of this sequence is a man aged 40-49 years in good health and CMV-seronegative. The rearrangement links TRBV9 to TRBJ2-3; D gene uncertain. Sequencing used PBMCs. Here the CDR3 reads CASSVYSDTQYF. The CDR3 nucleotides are TGTGCCAGCAGCGTATATTCAGATACGCAGTATTTT.